This T cell receptor (beta chain) emerged from a study of T cell responses to AZD1222 COVID-19 vaccine (dated by TCRdb to the early 2020s). Describing the broader study: AZD1222 recipients whose second dose came at about 4 weeks and those whose second dose came at about 12 weeks were combined into one group, since spike-specific TCR depth and breadth did not differ between the two schedules. Trial participants were enrolled by age into subgroups of 18-55, 56-69 and 70-plus years, and about 150, 27 and 61 TCR-sequenced participants, respectively, were included in these subgroups. TCR sequencing was performed for 230 to 250 trial participants, of whom 200 to 220 were given two doses of AZD1222 and around 25 were given two doses of MenACWY control vaccine.

Trimming removed 5 bases from V and 1 base from J; the gene matches leave 2 bases unexplained. Its CDR3 holds 14 amino acids, cysteine through phenylalanine. Only the CDR3 DNA is retained, 42 bases long and in frame from the first base. CDR1 and CDR2 were assigned from the germline V gene as SGHAT and FQNNGV. The CDR3 regions of human TCRbeta chains were analyzed by immunosequencing. The source study handled its data this way. TCRs in the repertoires were matched against a reference library of SARS-CoV-2-specific TCRs that had been generated with the MIRA antigen-specificity platform. Breadth was defined as the fraction of unique TCRs that were SARS-CoV-2-associated, and depth was defined as the fraction of total T cells that were SARS-CoV-2-associated. Using the MIRA data, each spike-specific TCR was assigned both to the spike region to which the TCR was reactive and to a CD4 or CD8 class. Log10-transformed breadth and depth values were compared by one-way ANOVA with Sidak's multiple comparisons tests. This is the immuneACCESS table as TCRdb keeps it, with only in-frame sequences that have V and J called. A part of the clones is gone; compared with another copy, unresolved V genes explain less than half, and the rest is unexplained. That table is the source of V, J and clone size, and D and trimming were worked out from the DNA. For this sample there are about 100,000 clones; around 90% appear just once. The ten largest make up roughly 1.8% of the sample.

The sample's time point label, in plain terms: baseline before first vaccination. The vaccinee samples were drawn from two UK trials, COV001 and COV002, one of which was a single-blind randomized controlled phase 2/3 trial testing AZD1222 (ChAdOx1 nCoV-19) in healthy adults. Trial participant PBMC samples were collected at day 0 and day 28 after the second dose for TCRbeta chain sequencing. Results and caveats for the whole study, not just this receptor: Because no day 14 peak-response samples were available, repertoires were characterized only after the peak T cell response. After two AZD1222 doses, both the breadth and the depth of spike-specific TCRs were significantly higher than at day 0 and than in MenACWY recipients. Only five or six AZD1222 recipients were SARS-CoV-2 seropositive at baseline, limiting conclusions about previously exposed vaccinees. The 56-69-year group was small, and its depth increase did not reach significance, likely because of low power. Participants were mostly white British, with more females than males. The authors suggested clonal diversity may have been underestimated. The vaccine-associated CD4 TCRs covered the entire spike protein, and the dominant responses fell in regions 160-218 and 743-854. Reportedly, close to half of the unique spike-specific TCRs recognized epitopes lying outside the regions that are mutated in the B.1.351 and B.1.1.7 variants.

The sample holds one count of this clone. Its antigen is currently not known. Nothing much larger sits one base from this clone, and base qualities are not available. The sequence joins TRBV11-2 to TRBJ2-5, and 9 bases in between align with TRBD2. The sequencing used peripheral blood, collected on day 0 of AZD1222 vaccination. This receptor was taken from an adult in good health. The DNA sequence follows: TGTGCCAGCAGCGGCGGGAGGGGCCAAGAGACCCAGTACTTC. The encoded protein is CASSGGRGQETQYF.